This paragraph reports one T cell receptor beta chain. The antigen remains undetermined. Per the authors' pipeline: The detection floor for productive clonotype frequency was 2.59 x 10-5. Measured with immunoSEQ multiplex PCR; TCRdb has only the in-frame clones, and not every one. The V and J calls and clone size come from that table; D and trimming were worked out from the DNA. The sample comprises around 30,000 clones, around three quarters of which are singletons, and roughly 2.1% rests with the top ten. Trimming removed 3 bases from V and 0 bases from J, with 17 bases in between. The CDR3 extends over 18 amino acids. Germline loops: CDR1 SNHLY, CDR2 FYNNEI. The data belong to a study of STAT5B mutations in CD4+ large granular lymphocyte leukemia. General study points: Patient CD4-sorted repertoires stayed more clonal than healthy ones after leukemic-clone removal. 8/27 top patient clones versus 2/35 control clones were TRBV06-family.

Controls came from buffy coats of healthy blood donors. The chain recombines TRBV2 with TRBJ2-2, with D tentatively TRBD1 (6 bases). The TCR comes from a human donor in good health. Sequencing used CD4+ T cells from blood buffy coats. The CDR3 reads CASSDPLTGKTNTGELFF. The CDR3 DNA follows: TGTGCCAGCAGTGACCCATTAACAGGGAAGACGAACACCGGGGAGCTGTTTTTT.